A single sample is the source of the 22 T cell receptor beta chains below, sequenced in a study of T cell responses to AZD1222 COVID-19 vaccine. The method was immunoSEQ multiplex PCR; TCRdb's version includes in-frame clones alone and lacks a portion of them. The sample has roughly 150,000 clones; 88% are singletons. Sequenced material: peripheral blood, taken on day 0 of AZD1222 vaccination. The receptor source for this set is an adult in good health.

The chain carries TRBV7-9 and TRBJ2-1; D unresolved. In germline, CDR1 is SEHNR, CDR2 FQNEAQ (reference sequence). V dropped 5 bases and J dropped 3 bases, with 23 bases sitting between them. The CDR3 has 18 residues. The CDR3 loop is CASSPGTLVWVFYNEQFF. The CDR3 nucleotides are TGTGCCAGCAGCCCCGGTACCCTAGTATGGGTGTTCTACAATGAGCAGTTCTTC. The full variable domain, with the rest looked up from reference TRBV7-9 and TRBJ2-1, is DTGVSQNPRHKITKRGQNVTFRCDPISEHNRLYWYRQTLGQGPEFLTYFQNEAQLEKSRLLSDRFSAERPKGSFSTLEIQRTEQGDSAMYLCASSPGTLVWVFYNEQFFGPGTRLTVL.

This clone was counted only a few times. The CDR3 spells CPFIRQRDEQYF. The CDR3 DNA is TGTCCCTTTATAAGGCAGAGAGACGAGCAGTACTTC. The V gene is TRBV3-1 (or the pseudogene TRBV3-2), the J gene TRBJ2-7; D uncertain. Germline CDR1 reads LGHDT; CDR2 reads YNNKEL (reference sequence). CDR3 length equals 12 residues.

This chain joins TRBV30 and TRBJ2-4, with D maybe TRBD2 (5 bases). The CDR3 spans 14 residues. CDR1 and CDR2 (germline): GTSNPN, SVGIG (reference sequence). Trimming stripped 4 bases from V and 3 bases from J, with 13 bases between. The CDR3 protein is CAWNRQGLKNIQYF. Written as DNA, the CDR3 is TGTGCCTGGAATCGGCAAGGACTCAAAAACATTCAGTACTTC.

This chain joins TRBV6-4 and TRBJ2-1, with 7 nucleotides matching TRBD1. This CDR3 comprises 13 residues. With 2 bases clipped from V and 9 bases from J, the junction kept 4 bases outside the gene matches. The germline CDR1 and CDR2 sequences are MRHNA and SNTAGT. CDR3 nucleotides: TGTGCCAGCAGTGACACTAACAGGGGTGAGCAGTTCTTC. It specifies CASSDTNRGEQFF.

This clone occurred once. The chain employs TRBV3-1 (or the pseudogene TRBV3-2) and TRBJ1-1; D is possibly TRBD1 (5 bases). V was cut by 0 bases and J by 6 bases, with 14 bases left in between. The germline V gene has CDR1 LGHDT and CDR2 YNNKEL (reference sequence). This CDR3 region has 15 residues. DNA for the CDR3: TGTGCCAGCAGCCAAGAAGGAACAGGAAACGCTGAAGCTTTCTTT. Translated: CASSQEGTGNAEAFF.

The table lists this clone with a count of one. The V gene is TRBV28, the J gene TRBJ2-2; 7 bases match TRBD2. The CDR3 has 15 amino acids. Trimming removed 5 bases from V and 0 bases from J; junction bases left unmatched: 3. Germline V gene lookup returns CDR1 MDHEN and CDR2 SYDVKM. The CDR3 is CASSSGTANTGELFF. In nucleotides, the CDR3 is TGTGCCAGCAGTAGCGGGACGGCGAACACCGGGGAGCTGTTTTTT.

The chain couples TRBV6-5 to TRBJ1-5; D remains unclear. The CDR3 is 15 amino acids. Germline loops: CDR1 MNHEY, CDR2 SVGAGI. V was trimmed by 2 bases and J by 3 bases, leaving 11 bases between them. CDR3 sequence reads: CASSYGSDINQPQHF. CDR3 in DNA: TGTGCCAGCAGTTACGGGTCGGATATCAATCAGCCCCAGCATTTT.

V gene TRBV12-3 or TRBV12-4 combines with J gene TRBJ1-1; D is unresolved. CDR3 size: 12 residues. V was pared by 7 bases and J by 8 bases, with 14 bases between. The CDR3: CASNTPFREAFF. The CDR3 DNA sequence: TGTGCCAGCAATACCCCCTTTCGGGAAGCTTTCTTT.

Only one count was recorded for this clone. The chain uses TRBV5-1 and TRBJ2-3; a possible D gene is TRBD1 (6 bases). Per the germline V gene, CDR1 is SGHRS and CDR2 is YFSETQ. V shed 7 bases and J shed 4 bases, with 19 bases lying between them. CDR3 length: 15 residues. CDR3 coding DNA: TGCGCCAGCTCCGCCCGGGACACCCCGGCAGATACGCAGTATTTT. Residues: CASSARDTPADTQYF.

This clone is a singleton in its sample. The chain couples TRBV4-2 to TRBJ2-2, with TRBD2 identical over 11 bases. CDR1 and CDR2 (germline): LGHNA, YNFKEQ. V dropped 0 bases and J dropped 6; count of bases not matched to a gene: 6. The length of the CDR3 is 17 residues. The chain's CDR3 is CASSQDNLAGGSGELFF. CDR3 nucleotide sequence: TGTGCCAGCAGCCAAGATAACCTAGCGGGAGGATCCGGGGAGCTGTTTTTT.

The chain recombines TRBV7-9 with TRBJ2-7; the match to TRBD2 covers 13 bases. CDR3 length: 14 residues. The germline V gene has CDR1 SEHNR and CDR2 FQNEAQ (reference sequence). Trimming took 3 bases from V and 6 from J; bases not matched to a gene: 2. The CDR3 sequence: CASSLGLAGSEQYF. CDR3 DNA sequence: TGTGCCAGCAGCTTGGGACTAGCGGGATCCGAGCAGTACTTC.

V and J are TRBV27 and TRBJ2-5; D might be TRBD1 (6 bases). The CDR3 is 14 amino acids. Per the germline V gene, CDR1 is MNHEY and CDR2 is SMNVEV (reference sequence). The V gene lost 1 base and the J gene lost 5 bases, with 11 bases spanning the gap. The CDR3 loop reads CASSLLDSAETQYF. CDR3 sequence (DNA): TGTGCCAGCAGTTTATTGGACAGTGCCGAGACCCAGTACTTC.

This clone was recorded a few times. The V gene is TRBV5-1, the J gene TRBJ2-3; 11 bases agree with TRBD2. V lost 5 bases and J lost 3; bases outside the gene matches: 5. In germline, CDR1 is SGHRS, CDR2 YFSETQ. CDR3 length equals 15 residues. The CDR3: CASRFTSGSTDTQYF. The DNA for the CDR3 is TGCGCCAGCAGATTTACTAGCGGGAGTACAGATACGCAGTATTTT. The entire variable domain, with the rest obtained from reference TRBV5-1 and TRBJ2-3, is as follows: KAGVTQTPRYLIKTRGQQVTLSCSPISGHRSVSWYQQTPGQGLQFLFEYFSETQRNKGNFPGRFSGRQFSNSRSEMNVSTLELGDSALYLCASRFTSGSTDTQYFGPGTRLTVL.

The chain uses TRBV19 and TRBJ1-6; 7 nucleotides agree with TRBD1. Per the germline V gene, CDR1 is LNHDA and CDR2 is SQIVND (reference sequence). The CDR3 extends over 15 amino acids. The V segment lost 8 bases and the J segment 10 bases; nucleotides outside the gene matches: 14. The CDR3 DNA sequence: TGTGCCAGTCGCCAAGACAGGGAACTTAGCTCACCCCTCCACTTT. It codes for CASRQDRELSSPLHF.

This chain uses TRBV25-1 with TRBJ1-6; D gene uncertain. V was pared by 4 bases and J by 10 bases, with 26 bases between. From germline, CDR1 is MGHDK and CDR2 SYGVNS. The CDR3 covers 18 residues. For the CDR3, the DNA is TGTGCCAGCAGTGGGGATTTCGGCAGCACCCGACGGGCGTCACCCCTCCACTTT. It codes for CASSGDFGSTRRASPLHF. Supplemented by reference TRBV25-1 and TRBJ1-6, the full variable domain reads EADIYQTPRYLVIGTGKKITLECSQTMGHDKMYWYQQDPGMELHLIHYSYGVNSTEKGDLSSESTVSRIRTEHFPLTLESARPSHTSQYLCASSGDFGSTRRASPLHFGNGTRLTVT.

The genes are TRBV9 and TRBJ2-1; maybe TRBD2 (6 bases). The CDR3 length is 14 residues. Per germline, CDR1 SGDLS and CDR2 YYNGEE. V was clipped by 0 bases and J by 4 bases, with 8 bases between them. The CDR3 DNA sequence: TGTGCCAGCAGCGTAGCGGGGAGGTACAATGAGCAGTTCTTC. This translates into CASSVAGRYNEQFF.

The V call is TRBV19, the J call TRBJ1-2; no definite D call. There are 14 residues in the CDR3. CDR1 LNHDA and CDR2 SQIVND come from the germline V gene (reference sequence). Trimming removed 1 base at V and 7 bases at J, with 13 bases between. CDR3 coding DNA: TGTGCCAGTAGTATAGTTTCGCAGGTTCCTGGCTACACCTTC. Protein product: CASSIVSQVPGYTF.

Here the CDR3 reads CASSLLAGRETQYF. The CDR3 nucleotides are TGTGCCAGCAGCTTACTTGCGGGAAGGGAGACCCAGTACTTC. The V gene is TRBV7-9, the J gene TRBJ2-5, with a weak D call TRBD2 (6 bases). V lost 2 bases, J lost 5 bases, and 12 bases lay in between. The CDR3 covers 14 residues. Germline loops: CDR1 SEHNR, CDR2 FQNEAQ (reference sequence).

This sequence joins TRBV6-2 or TRBV6-3 and TRBJ1-1; 7 bases map to TRBD1. CDR1 is MNHEY, CDR2 SVGEGT, per germline. This CDR3 spans 11 amino acids. The ends lost 5 bases at V and 11 bases at J; junction bases unmatched: 5. CDR3 sequence (DNA): TGTGCCAGCAGTCTAGGGGGCTCGGCTTTCTTT. Translation gives CASSLGGSAFF.

The genes are TRBV7-2 and TRBJ1-5; D not resolved. Deletions cut 0 bases from V and 0 bases from J, with 9 bases between. The length of the CDR3 is 16 residues. Germline V CDR1 and CDR2: SGHTA, FQGNSA. CDR3 sequence: CASSLAAEYSNQPQHF. As DNA, the CDR3 is TGTGCCAGCAGCTTAGCCGCAGAGTATAGCAATCAGCCCCAGCATTTT.

This clone has just a few counts. V and J are TRBV14 and TRBJ2-7; D not certain. V was pared by 3 bases and J by 3 bases, with 6 bases between. Germline V lookup: CDR1 SGHDN, CDR2 FVKESK. The CDR3 runs 12 residues. CDR3 bases: TGTGCCAGCAGCCAGTTCCGCTACGAGCAGTACTTC. As protein: CASSQFRYEQYF.

The chain combines TRBV9 with TRBJ1-1; D call uncertain. CDR1 SGDLS and CDR2 YYNGEE come from the germline V gene. V lost 3 bases to trimming and J lost 0 bases, with 15 bases between them. This CDR3 comprises 16 residues. CDR3 residues: CASSASYPLMNTEAFF. CDR3 coding DNA: TGTGCCAGCAGCGCAAGTTATCCGCTCATGAACACTGAAGCTTTCTTT.